The entry below describes one T cell receptor (beta chain). The antigen is unknown. This record belongs to a study of CD8+CD57+ T cells in acquired aplastic anemia. The study's findings and limits: Overlapping CD8+ CDR3 repertoires of patients and controls contained 25 to 35 shared sequences.

CDR3 length: 21 residues. CDR1 and CDR2 (germline): KGHDR, SFDVKD. V was pared by 0 bases and J by 3 bases, with 28 bases between. Genomic DNA acted as the template from which TCR beta VDJ combination and CDR3 sequence profiling were carried out. One entry per CDR3 protein, called by TCRdb with MiXCR from the reads. The sample holds roughly 250,000 distinct CDR3 sequences, around 46% seen once. Patients chosen for sequencing had CD8+CD57+ cells that had expanded, as shown by flow cytometry. The sample was sorted CD4+, CD8+, or CD8+CD57+ T cells (not recorded which) from PBMCs. The rearrangement links TRBV24-1 to TRBJ1-1, with TRBD1 as a possible D gene (6 bases). This clonotype was sampled from a human donor with aplastic anemia. This CDR3 is CATSDLWRQAGLKGGDTEAFF. Here the CDR3 DNA reads TGTGCCACCAGTGATTTGTGGCGACAGGCCGGTCTAAAGGGAGGTGACACTGAAGCTTTCTTT.